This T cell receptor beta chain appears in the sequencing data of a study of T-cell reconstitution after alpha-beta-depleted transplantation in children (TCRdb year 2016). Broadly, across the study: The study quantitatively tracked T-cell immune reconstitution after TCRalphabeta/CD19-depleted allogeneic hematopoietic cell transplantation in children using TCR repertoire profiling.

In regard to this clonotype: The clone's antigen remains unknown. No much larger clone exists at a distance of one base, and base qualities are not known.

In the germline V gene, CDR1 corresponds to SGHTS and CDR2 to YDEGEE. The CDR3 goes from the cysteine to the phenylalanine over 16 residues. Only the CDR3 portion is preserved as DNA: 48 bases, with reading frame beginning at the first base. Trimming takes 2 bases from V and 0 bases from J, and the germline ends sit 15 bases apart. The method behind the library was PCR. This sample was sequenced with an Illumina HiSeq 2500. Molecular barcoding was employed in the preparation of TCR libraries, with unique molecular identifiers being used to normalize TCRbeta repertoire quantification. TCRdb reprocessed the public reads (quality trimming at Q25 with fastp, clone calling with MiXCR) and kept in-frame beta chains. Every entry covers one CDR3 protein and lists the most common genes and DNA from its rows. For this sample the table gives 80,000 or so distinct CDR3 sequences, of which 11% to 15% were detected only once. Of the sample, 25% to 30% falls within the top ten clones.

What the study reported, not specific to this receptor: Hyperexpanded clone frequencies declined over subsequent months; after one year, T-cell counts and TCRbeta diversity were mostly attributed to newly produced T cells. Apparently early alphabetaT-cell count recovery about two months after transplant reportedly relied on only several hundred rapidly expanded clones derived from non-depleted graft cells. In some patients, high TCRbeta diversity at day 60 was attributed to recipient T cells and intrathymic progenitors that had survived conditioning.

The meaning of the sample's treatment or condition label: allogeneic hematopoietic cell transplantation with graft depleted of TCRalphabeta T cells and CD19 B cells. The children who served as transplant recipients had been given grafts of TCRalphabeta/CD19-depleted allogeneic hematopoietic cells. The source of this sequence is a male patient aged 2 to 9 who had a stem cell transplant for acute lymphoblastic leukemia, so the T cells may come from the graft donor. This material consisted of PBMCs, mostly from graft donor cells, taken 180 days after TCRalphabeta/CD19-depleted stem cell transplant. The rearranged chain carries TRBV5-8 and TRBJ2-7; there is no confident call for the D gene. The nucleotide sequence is TGTGCCAGCAGCTTACTATACGGACGGACCTCCTACGAGCAGTACTTC. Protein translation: CASSLLYGRTSYEQYF.